The 30 T cell receptor beta chains below all came from one sample that was sequenced in a study of prognosis after radiotherapy for stage I lung cancer. TCR beta CDR3 amplification from genomic DNA was performed by two-round multiplex PCR. Primers targeting each individual TRBV and TRBJ gene were applied in first-round PCR. One entry per CDR3 protein results from TCRdb running MiXCR on the multiplex PCR reads. Here the sample spans 13,000 to 15,000 distinct CDR3 sequences, roughly 50% being singletons. Specimen: PBMCs, collected before or after stereotactic body radiation therapy (not recorded which). These receptor sequences come from a donor aged 50 or older with non-small cell lung cancer.

This chain connects TRBV6-9 to TRBJ1-1; D is unclear. The CDR3 runs to 15 residues. Germline CDR1 MNHGY, CDR2 SVAAGI. With 3 bases removed from V and 2 bases from J, the gap between germline ends came to 13 bases. The CDR3 DNA is TGTGCCAGCAGTTACTATACAGTTCCTAACACTGAAGCTTTCTTT. It is translated as CASSYYTVPNTEAFF.

This chain connects TRBV6-5 to TRBJ1-3, with unresolved D. The CDR3 totals 14 residues. The V and J ends lost 4 bases and 4 bases respectively, with 11 bases between them. Germline lookup yields CDR1 MNHEY and CDR2 SVGAGI. The CDR3 protein is CASSSPGNGNTIYF. As DNA, the CDR3 is TGTGCCAGCAGTTCCCCCGGCAACGGAAACACCATATATTTT.

J is TRBJ2-7 and V is TRBV11-2; 9 bases fit TRBD2. With 2 bases clipped from V and 7 bases from J, the junction kept 3 bases outside the gene matches. The germline V gene encodes CDR1 SGHAT and CDR2 FQNNGV. The CDR3 is made up of 13 amino acids. As DNA, the CDR3 is TGTGCCAGCAGCTTAATGGCGGGGGGGGAGCAGTACTTC. Residues: CASSLMAGGEQYF.

This chain connects TRBV13 to TRBJ2-2; D not resolved. There are 17 residues in the CDR3. Germline values: CDR1 PRHDT, CDR2 FYEKMQ (reference sequence). Trimming left V 1 base short and J 0 bases short, with 12 bases between. The CDR3 bases are TGTGCCAGCAGCTTAGTCGCTAGATACTCGAACACCGGGGAGCTGTTTTTT. Its protein product is CASSLVARYSNTGELFF.

As regards this clonotype: Sequence at one end of the junction differs from germline and may be a read error. The genes are TRBV5-1 and TRBJ2-6, with D perhaps matching TRBD1 (6 bases). This CDR3 region has 17 residues. Germline lookup yields CDR1 SGHRS and CDR2 YFSETQ. The CDR3 region has the DNA TGCGCCAGCAGCTCCAGGGACAATCTAGCTGGGGCCAACGTACTGACTTTC. Residues: CASSSRDNLAGANVLTF.

This clonotype was counted between two and nine times. The CDR3, as DNA: TGTGCCAGCAGCCCGACAGGGGGCTATGGCTACACCTTC. This codes for CASSPTGGYGYTF. The chain combines TRBV7-9 with TRBJ1-2; TRBD1 agrees at 9 bases. Germline V gene data show CDR1 as SEHNR and CDR2 as FQNEAQ (reference sequence). Losses at the gene ends were 5 bases for V and 4 bases for J; bases not matched to a gene: 2. The CDR3 totals 13 residues.

This clonotype is medium-sized (0.01 to 0.1%) in the sample. The chain employs TRBV5-1 and TRBJ2-7; weak D call: TRBD1 (6 bases). Germline V lookup: CDR1 SGHRS, CDR2 YFSETQ. V gave up 0 bases and J gave up 1 base, with 8 bases separating them. CDR3 length equals 14 residues. CDR3 nucleotides: TGCGCCAGCAGCTTGGGACAGGTTTCCTACGAGCAGTACTTC. It specifies CASSLGQVSYEQYF.

This clonotype came up many times. The gene calls are TRBV29-1 and TRBJ1-1, with a tentative D call TRBD1 (5 bases). Germline CDR1 is SQVTM and CDR2 is ANQGSEA. This CDR3 is built from 12 residues. V gave up 7 bases and J gave up 3 bases, with 12 bases separating them. Here the CDR3 reads CSARAGDTEAFF. In DNA form, the CDR3 reads TGCAGCGCCCGAGCGGGGGACACTGAAGCTTTCTTT.

By share, this clonotype counts as medium-sized. The genes are TRBV28 and TRBJ2-7, with a tentative D call TRBD1 (6 bases). The ends were cut back, 2 bases at V and 3 bases at J, with 11 bases in the middle. There are 14 residues in the CDR3. Germline-derived CDR1 and CDR2 are MDHEN and SYDVKM. The CDR3 DNA sequence: TGTGCCAGCAGTTTAGCAGGGGAGCGCTACGAGCAGTACTTC. Protein product: CASSLAGERYEQYF. The full variable domain, with the rest looked up from reference TRBV28 and TRBJ2-7, is DVKVTQSSRYLVKRTGEKVFLECVQDMDHENMFWYRQDPGLGLRLIYFSYDVKMKEKGDIPEGYSVSREKKERFSLILESASTNQTSMYLCASSLAGERYEQYFGPGTRLTVT.

The J gene is TRBJ1-5, the V gene TRBV30; D remains ambiguous. The germline V gene encodes CDR1 GTSNPN and CDR2 SVGIG (reference sequence). The CDR3 is 14 residues long. V lost 4 bases to trimming and J lost 1 base, with 11 bases between them. CDR3 sequence: CAWNRFTSNQPQHF. CDR3 bases: TGTGCCTGGAACCGATTTACGAGCAATCAGCCCCAGCATTTT.

This clonotype was observed at least ten times. Only one base separates this from a far larger clonotype, so it likely reflects a read error. J is TRBJ1-1 and V is TRBV27; TRBD1 aligns across 11 bases. Germline assignment: CDR1 MNHEY and CDR2 SMNVEV (reference sequence). This CDR3 region has 15 residues. The V gene end was trimmed by 4 bases and the J gene end by 4 bases; junction bases not matched to a gene: 5. In DNA form, the CDR3 reads TGTGCCAGCAGTTGGCCGGGACAGGGGGGCACTGAAGCTTTCTTT. Residues: CASSWPGQGGTEAFF.

This sequence joins TRBV6-1 and TRBJ2-7; 7 bases fit TRBD1. Per the germline V gene, CDR1 is MNHNS and CDR2 is SASEGT. The CDR3 runs to 14 residues. With V trimmed by 6 bases and J by 2 bases, 7 bases remained unmatched. CDR3 nucleotides: TGTGCCAGCAGCTCCGGGACAGCAGCCTACGAGCAGTACTTC. Protein sequence: CASSSGTAAYEQYF.

The chain links TRBV20-1 to TRBJ1-3; 10 bases line up with TRBD1. This CDR3 is 16 amino acids long. The germline V gene encodes CDR1 DFQATT and CDR2 SNEGSKA (reference sequence). Trimming took 5 bases from V and 3 from J; bases not matched to a gene: 10. The CDR3 sequence is CSADPGTGAFGNTIYF. Written as DNA, the CDR3 is TGCAGTGCTGACCCGGGGACAGGGGCTTTTGGAAACACCATATATTTT.

A note on this clonotype: One base away lies a much larger clone, so this may be a sequencing read error. V is TRBV7-9 and J is TRBJ1-2, with D hard to call. The CDR3 contains 14 residues. V was cut by 0 bases and J by 13 bases, with 18 bases left in between. The germline V gene has CDR1 SEHNR and CDR2 FQNEAQ (reference sequence). The chain's CDR3 is CASSLALAIPHFTF. In DNA form, the CDR3 reads TGTGCCAGCAGCTTAGCGTTGGCCATCCCTCATTTCACCTTC.

This clonotype has at least ten counts. The DNA for the CDR3 is TGCGCCAGCAGTGGGAGCTCCTACGAGCAGTACTTC. It translates to CASSGSSYEQYF. The V call is TRBV10-2, the J call TRBJ2-7; D is undetermined. V lost 4 bases and J 0 bases, leaving 4 bases between the germline ends. This CDR3 spans 12 amino acids. CDR1 is WSHSY and CDR2 is SAAADI in the germline V gene.

In this sample, this clonotype turned up many times. V is TRBV11-2 and J is TRBJ1-1; no reliable D call. Germline V gives CDR1 SGHAT, CDR2 FQNNGV. The ends were cut back, 5 bases at V and 0 bases at J, with 22 bases in the middle. CDR3 length: 18 amino acids. The CDR3 sequence is CASSQPTRRLSMNTEAFF. CDR3 in DNA: TGTGCCAGCAGCCAGCCAACCCGACGCCTTAGCATGAACACTGAAGCTTTCTTT.

Turning to this clonotype: With only one base between it and a far larger clone, this is likely a read error. This chain uses TRBV7-9 with TRBJ1-2, with D perhaps matching TRBD1 (5 bases). The CDR3 has 12 amino acids. CDR1 and CDR2 (germline): SEHNR, FQNEAQ (reference sequence). With 3 bases removed from V and 5 bases from J, the gap between germline ends came to 7 bases. Here the CDR3 reads CASSFGTYGYTF. The CDR3 DNA is TGTGCCAGCAGCTTTGGGACGTATGGCTACACCTTC.

The chain recombines TRBV19 with TRBJ1-1; D is possibly TRBD1 (5 bases). Germline V lookup: CDR1 LNHDA, CDR2 SQIVND (reference sequence). The CDR3 loop spans 14 amino acids. V was shortened by 5 bases and J by 5 bases, with 15 bases between the two germline ends. CDR3 region: CASSRHGAGTEAFF. The CDR3 DNA reads TGTGCCAGTAGTCGTCATGGGGCCGGGACTGAAGCTTTCTTT.

This clonotype was found many times. The chain links TRBV7-9 to TRBJ1-4; tentatively, D is TRBD1 (5 bases). V was pared by 2 bases and J by 0 bases, with 13 bases between. The germline CDR1 and CDR2 sequences are SEHNR and FQNEAQ (reference sequence). CDR3 length: 17 amino acids. CDR3 nucleotides: TGTGCCAGCAGCTTAATGGGGGAGGGACCAACTAATGAAAAACTGTTTTTT. Translating gives CASSLMGEGPTNEKLFF. The variable domain in full, completed from reference TRBV7-9 and TRBJ1-4, reads DTGVSQNPRHKITKRGQNVTFRCDPISEHNRLYWYRQTLGQGPEFLTYFQNEAQLEKSRLLSDRFSAERPKGSFSTLEIQRTEQGDSAMYLCASSLMGEGPTNEKLFFGSGTQLSVL.

This clonotype is labeled as medium-sized. The chain has TRBV12-3 or TRBV12-4 and TRBJ2-7; perhaps TRBD2 as D (6 bases). Trimming stripped 6 bases from V and 3 bases from J, with 15 bases between. There are 14 residues in the CDR3. This CDR3 is CASSRGIGGYEQYF. The CDR3 nucleotides read TGTGCCAGCAGCCGCGGAATCGGGGGCTACGAGCAGTACTTC.

The chain is built from TRBV7-9 and TRBJ1-2; unclear D gene. The V gene's germline CDR1 is SEHNR and CDR2 FQNEAQ (reference sequence). V shed 3 bases and J shed 8 bases, with 10 bases lying between them. The CDR3 is 12 amino acids. The CDR3 region is CASSLYGKGYTF. The CDR3, as DNA: TGTGCCAGCAGCTTGTACGGCAAGGGCTACACCTTC.

This clonotype was detected ten times or more. Here the CDR3 reads CASSAKGQILGAFF. The CDR3, as DNA: TGTGCCAGCAGTGCCAAGGGACAGATTCTTGGAGCTTTCTTT. V is TRBV25-1 and J is TRBJ1-1, with TRBD1 matching 7 bases. The CDR3 runs to 14 residues. V gave up 4 bases and J gave up 10 bases; unmatched junction bases: 12. Germline lookup yields CDR1 MGHDK and CDR2 SYGVNS.

Many counts were recorded for this clonotype. The rearrangement joins TRBV12-3 or TRBV12-4 to TRBJ2-3; D gene uncertain. V was pared by 5 bases and J by 0 bases, with 12 bases between. The CDR3 sequence is 15 residues long. The CDR3 sequence is CASSLDASSTDTQYF. DNA of the CDR3: TGTGCCAGCAGTCTAGACGCGTCTAGCACAGATACGCAGTATTTT.

A word on this clonotype: With a far larger clone one base away, a read error is the likely cause. This chain joins TRBV6-4 and TRBJ2-7; TRBD2 matches 12 bases. The CDR3 length is 15 residues. Trimming took 5 bases from V and 4 from J; bases not matched to a gene: 6. CDR1 is MRHNA, CDR2 SNTAGT, per germline. The CDR3 spells CASSTTSGGTYEQYF. CDR3 DNA sequence: TGTGCCAGCAGTACTACTAGCGGGGGGACTTACGAGCAGTACTTC.

Details on this clonotype: This probably arose from a read error, given a far larger clone one base away. The gene calls are TRBV6-4 and TRBJ2-7, with D hard to call. V was shortened by 3 bases and J by 2 bases, with 14 bases between the two germline ends. This CDR3 has 15 residues. Germline V gene data show CDR1 as MRHNA and CDR2 as SNTAGT. The CDR3 DNA reads as TGTGCCAGCAGTGAATGGGCAGGATGGACCTACGAGCAGTACTTC. As protein: CASSEWAGWTYEQYF.

This clonotype came up many times. The chain employs TRBV18 and TRBJ1-5; 10 bases match TRBD1. Unmatched junction bases numbered 13, after V lost 4 bases and J lost 4 bases. The CDR3 is 18 residues long. Germline values: CDR1 KGHSH, CDR2 LQKENI. The DNA for the CDR3 is TGTGCCAGCTCACTACGGGACAGGGGTTGGCGGCTGAATCAGCCCCAGCATTTT. This translates into CASSLRDRGWRLNQPQHF.

The CDR3 DNA reads TGCGCCAGCAGCTGGGTGACAGCTGGGGAGGCCCAGTACTTC. Translated: CASSWVTAGEAQYF. This sequence joins TRBV5-1 and TRBJ2-5, with D perhaps matching TRBD2 (6 bases). The CDR3 runs to 14 residues. Germline V gives CDR1 SGHRS, CDR2 YFSETQ. The germline V and J ends were trimmed by 3 bases and 9 bases, with 18 bases remaining between them.

About this clonotype itself: Possible read error: a much larger clone is one base away. The chain has TRBV29-1 and TRBJ2-5; no firm D call. V shed 8 bases and J shed 5 bases, with 9 bases lying between them. The CDR3 is 10 residues long. Germline lookup yields CDR1 SQVTM and CDR2 ANQGSEA. The DNA for the CDR3 is TGCAGCTTTGCTCGGGAGACCCAGTACTTC. Protein product: CSFARETQYF.

Details on this clonotype: The missing conserved phenylalanine or tryptophan at the end of this CDR3 makes a read error likely. The DNA is omitted, as the CDR3 cannot be located on it reliably, and the CDR3 follows TCRdb's listing. This chain joins TRBV6-1 and TRBJ2-7; the table's D call TRBD2 went unverified against the DNA. Germline V lookup: CDR1 MNHNS, CDR2 SASEGT. With termini counted, the CDR3 has 13 amino acids. The CDR3 spells CASSATSGRDNYL.

This clonotype has at least ten counts. The V call is TRBV20-1, the J call TRBJ2-1, with 11 bases identical to TRBD2. In germline, CDR1 is DFQATT, CDR2 SNEGSKA (reference sequence). The ends lost 6 bases at V and 7 bases at J; junction bases unmatched: 11. CDR3 length: 15 residues. The CDR3 spells CSAPLRLAGQNEQFF. As DNA, the CDR3 is TGCAGTGCCCCTCTAAGACTAGCGGGGCAAAATGAGCAGTTCTTC.